Sequencing of this TCR beta chain was carried out in a study of blood T cell repertoires in COVID-19. Study-wide context: From the United States, Italy and Spain came samples of acute and convalescent COVID-19. The analysed material was cDNA or gDNA that came from T cells, B-cell-depleted T cells, or PBMCs.

In the authors' workflow: It was from reference gene primer amplification that nucleated cell counts were estimated. TCRdb's table, derived via immunoSEQ multiplex PCR, lists solely in-frame clones and lacks some. V and J calls and clone size come straight from that table; D and trimming were deduced from the DNA. The data contain roughly 250,000 clones, approximately 82% of them singletons. Material: peripheral blood. The receptor's source is a woman older than 75 with active or convalescent COVID-19.

CDR3 nucleotides: TGTGCCAGCAGAGTGATCCAGGGGAACACTGAAGCTTTCTTT. Encoded protein: CASRVIQGNTEAFF. The V gene is TRBV28, the J gene TRBJ1-1, with a tentative D call TRBD1 (5 bases). The V end was cut by 6 bases, the J end by 1 base, with 12 bases between. CDR3 length equals 14 residues. Germline CDR1 reads MDHEN; CDR2 reads SYDVKM.